This section outlines one T cell receptor (beta chain) sequence together with its context. Its specificity is unknown. The data were obtained in a study of T cell responses to AZD1222 COVID-19 vaccine. Study-wide results and caveats: Baseline serostatus was positive in only six AZD1222 recipients. Nearly half of spike-specific TCRs reportedly target unmutated variant regions. Spike-specific TCR breadth and depth both grew after two AZD1222 doses. Females outnumbered males among donors, who were mostly white British; clonal diversity was possibly underestimated.

Assay: immunoSEQ multiplex PCR; the TCRdb copy retains only in-frame clones and omits some. The sample lists 95,000 to 130,000 clones; 85% to 95% were seen once. Germline CDR1 reads SEHNR; CDR2 reads FQNEAQ (reference sequence). V was clipped by 6 bases and J by 1 base, with 19 bases between them. The CDR3 has 16 residues. The chain has TRBV7-9 and TRBJ2-7; D possibly matches TRBD1 or TRBD2 (5 bases each). The clonotype was recovered from an adult in good health. This specimen was peripheral blood, taken on day 0 of AZD1222 vaccination. The CDR3 here is CASSPATSEGSYEQYF. The CDR3, as DNA: TGTGCCAGCAGTCCGGCCACCAGCGAGGGGTCCTACGAGCAGTACTTC.